The present entry profiles one T cell receptor (beta chain) with its context. Its specificity is unknown. Primers: 52 TRBV forward and 13 TRBJ reverse. TCRdb's copy holds only in-frame clones and misses some; the assay was immunoSEQ multiplex PCR. The table lists over 30,000 clones, over 85% of them singletons. The CDR3 covers 13 residues. Deletions cut 5 bases from V and 4 bases from J, with 11 bases between. In germline, CDR1 is MNHNS, CDR2 SASEGT. A couple of CD3G-deficient patients had more severe autoimmunity; all had some. Patients aged 2 to 39 years had fewer naive and more memory CD4+ and CD8+ T cells. CD4+ T cells were divided by sorting: CD25-high CD127-low Tregs, CD25-low CD127-high conventional cells. The data originate from a study of regulatory T cells. Findings and limits, study-wide: Hydrophobic residues at CDR3 positions 6 and 7 were enriched in conventional CD4+ T cells of CD3G-deficient patients. Regulatory T cells showed the strongest V-J pair restriction and V/J gene skewing among patient repertoires.

The sequence came from a child under 10 years old with CD3G deficiency. V gene TRBV6-1 combines with J gene TRBJ1-2; perhaps TRBD1 as D (6 bases). Sequenced: conventional CD4+ T cells sorted from blood. CDR3 sequence (DNA): TGTGCCAGCAGTATCGACAGGATCTATGGCTACACCTTC. It encodes CASSIDRIYGYTF.